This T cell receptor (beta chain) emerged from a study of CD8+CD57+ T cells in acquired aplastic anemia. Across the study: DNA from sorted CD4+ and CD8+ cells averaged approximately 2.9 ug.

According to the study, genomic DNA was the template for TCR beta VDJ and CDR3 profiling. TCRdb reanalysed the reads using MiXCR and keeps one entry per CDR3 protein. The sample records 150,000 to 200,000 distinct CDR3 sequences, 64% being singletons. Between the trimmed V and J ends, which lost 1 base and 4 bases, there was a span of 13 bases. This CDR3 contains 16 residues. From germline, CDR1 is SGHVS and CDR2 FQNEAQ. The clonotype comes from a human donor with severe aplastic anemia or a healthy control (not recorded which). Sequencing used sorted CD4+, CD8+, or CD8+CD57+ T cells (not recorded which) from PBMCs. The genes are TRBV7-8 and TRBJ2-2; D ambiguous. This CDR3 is CASSLDPGPGTGELFF. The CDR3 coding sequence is TGTGCCAGCAGCTTAGATCCAGGCCCGGGCACCGGGGAGCTGTTTTTT. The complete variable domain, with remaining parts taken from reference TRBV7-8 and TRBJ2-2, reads GAGVSQSPRYKVAKRGQDVALRCDPISGHVSLFWYQQALGQGPEFLTYFQNEAQLDKSGLPSDRFFAERPEGSVSTLKIQRTQQEDSAVYLCASSLDPGPGTGELFFGEGSRLTVL.